This T cell receptor (beta chain) came from a study of control samples from healthy donors and cancer patients. Trimming shortened V by 0 bases and J by 12 bases, and 13 bases separated the two germline ends. The CDR3 length is 14 residues. CDR1 SGHRS and CDR2 YFSETQ come from the germline V gene. Here immunoSEQ multiplex PCR was the method, and the copy in TCRdb shows in-frame clones only, minus some. The table has around 150,000 clones, around 88% seen once. The chain uses TRBV5-1 and TRBJ1-6; a possible D gene is TRBD1 (6 bases). The sample was blood. This receptor was obtained from a man younger than 35 in good health. CDR3 sequence reads: CASSLEGGPGPLHF. For the CDR3, the DNA is TGCGCCAGCAGCTTGGAGGGGGGGCCGGGACCCCTCCACTTT.